The clone carrying this T cell receptor beta chain was seen more than once but under ten times. Time point noted: sample taken at primary tumor resection. Researchers sequenced whole RNA taken from tumor, nontumor lung or frozen PBMC without sorting. Unique molecular identifiers, one per molecule, were present on every TCR cDNA molecule. One entry per CDR3 protein results from TCRdb running MiXCR on the 5' RACE reads. The sample includes 30,000 to 45,000 distinct CDR3 sequences, around 7.5% seen only once; the top ten take 25% to 35%. This CDR3 comprises 15 residues. The ends lost 5 bases at V and 5 bases at J; junction bases unmatched: 9. Germline CDR1 reads SGHDN; CDR2 reads FVKESK. This sample was taken from a study of spatial heterogeneity in lung cancer.

Here the sequenced sample was PBMCs, taken at surgery. V is TRBV14 and J is TRBJ2-7; 10 nucleotides match TRBD1. The receptor was derived from a male donor with early-stage non-small cell lung cancer. The CDR3 region is CASSFSGQGRNEQYF. The CDR3 DNA follows: TGTGCCAGCAGCTTTTCGGGACAGGGGAGGAACGAGCAGTACTTC.